The source of this TCR beta chain is a study of cytomegalovirus exposure and HLA in healthy donors. This clone was seen a few times. With 6 bases removed from V and 8 bases from J, the gap between germline ends came to 13 bases. The CDR3 runs 12 residues. The germline CDR1 and CDR2 sequences are MNHEY and SMNVEV (reference sequence). The PCR made use of 60 Vbeta and 13 Jbeta primers. Measured with immunoSEQ multiplex PCR; TCRdb has only the in-frame clones, and not every one. The table has around 99,000 clones, less than 65% seen once. Each of the donors was a healthy bone marrow donor. Sequencing was performed on PBMCs. The chain uses TRBV27 and TRBJ1-1; D unclear. This clonotype was sampled from a woman aged 25 to 45 in good health and CMV-seronegative. This chain's CDR3 is CASSPRGSEAFF. The CDR3 nucleotides read TGTGCCAGCAGCCCTAGAGGGAGCGAAGCTTTCTTT.